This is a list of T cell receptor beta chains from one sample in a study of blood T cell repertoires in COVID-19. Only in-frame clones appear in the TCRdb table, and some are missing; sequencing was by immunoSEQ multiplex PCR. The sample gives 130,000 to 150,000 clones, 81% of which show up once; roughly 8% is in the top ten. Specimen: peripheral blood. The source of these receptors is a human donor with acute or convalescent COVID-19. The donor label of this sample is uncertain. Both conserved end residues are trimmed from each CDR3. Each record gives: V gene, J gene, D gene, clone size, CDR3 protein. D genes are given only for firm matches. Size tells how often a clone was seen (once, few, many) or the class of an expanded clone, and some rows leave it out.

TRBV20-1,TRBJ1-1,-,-,SVTPDTEAF
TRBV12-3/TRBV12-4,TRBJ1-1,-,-,ASSPGAEAF
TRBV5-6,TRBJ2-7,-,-,ASSLDTPEQY
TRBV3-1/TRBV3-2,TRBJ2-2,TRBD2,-,ASSQQGTSGTGELF
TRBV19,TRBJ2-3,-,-,ASSIRGASTDTQY
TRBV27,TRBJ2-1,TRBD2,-,ASSLWAGTSGGYYNEQF
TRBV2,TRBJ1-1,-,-,ASTLGGARWTEAF
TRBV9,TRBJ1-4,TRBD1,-,ASSVHGTVNEKLF
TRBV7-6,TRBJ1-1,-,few,ASSLTAQGFTEAF
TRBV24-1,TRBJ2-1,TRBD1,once,ATSDSRDSGDEQF
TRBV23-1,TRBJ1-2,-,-,ASSQSYRDYGYT
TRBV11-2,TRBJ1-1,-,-,ASRWDGSMNTEAF
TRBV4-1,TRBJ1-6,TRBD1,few,ASSQEGQGYNSPLH
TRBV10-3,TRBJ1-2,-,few,AISDPEGVNYGYT
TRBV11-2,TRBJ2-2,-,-,ASSFRSDGGELF
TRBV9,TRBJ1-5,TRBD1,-,ASSATGLGNQPQH
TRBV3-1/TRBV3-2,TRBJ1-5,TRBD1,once,ASSPGGQPQH
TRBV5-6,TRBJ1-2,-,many,ASSSRGYGGYT
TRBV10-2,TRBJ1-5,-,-,ATRDTSSNQPQH
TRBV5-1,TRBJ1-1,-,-,ASSGWGENTEAF
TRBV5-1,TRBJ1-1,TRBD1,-,ASSLAGQGLNTEAF
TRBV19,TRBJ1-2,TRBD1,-,ASSIRTGGVDGGYT
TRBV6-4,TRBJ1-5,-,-,ASSDGPPWKIYSNQPQH
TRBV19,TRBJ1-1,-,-,ASSDRKTEAF
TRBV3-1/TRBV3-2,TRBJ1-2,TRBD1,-,ASSHRDRGNGYT
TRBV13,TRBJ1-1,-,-,ASSLLMNTEAF
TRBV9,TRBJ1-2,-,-,ASSPRGLETIPDYGYT
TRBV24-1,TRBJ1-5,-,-,ATSINGRGPQH